This T cell receptor beta chain comes out of a study of OX40 agonist ivuxolimab in advanced cancers. Trimming pared 0 bases from V and 8 bases from J, leaving 19 bases between. Germline loops: CDR1 LGHNA, CDR2 YNFKEQ. The CDR3 spans 17 residues. The method was immunoSEQ multiplex PCR; TCRdb's version includes in-frame clones alone and lacks a portion of them. The sample yields some 89,000 clones, about 86% seen once. This TCR derives from an adult with an advanced solid tumor such as melanoma, head and neck, liver or kidney cancer. The chain couples TRBV4-2 to TRBJ1-4; D is undetermined. The specimen was CD4+ or CD8+ T cells sorted from blood, collected in a trial of the OX40 agonist ivuxolimab. The CDR3 DNA sequence: TGTGCCAGCAGCCAAGATGACACGGGCAGACCCATGGAAAAACTGTTTTTT. Translated, it gives CASSQDDTGRPMEKLFF.